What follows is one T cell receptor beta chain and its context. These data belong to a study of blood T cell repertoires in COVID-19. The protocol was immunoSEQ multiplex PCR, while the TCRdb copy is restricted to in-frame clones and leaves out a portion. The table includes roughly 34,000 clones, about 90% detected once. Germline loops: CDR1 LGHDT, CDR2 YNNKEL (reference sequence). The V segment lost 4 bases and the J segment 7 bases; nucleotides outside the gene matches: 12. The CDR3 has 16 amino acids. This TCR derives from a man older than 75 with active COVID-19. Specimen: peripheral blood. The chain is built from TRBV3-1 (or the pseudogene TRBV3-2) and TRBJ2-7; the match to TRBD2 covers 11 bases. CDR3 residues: CASSPFWVAGGTEQYF. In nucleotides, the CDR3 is TGTGCCAGCAGCCCGTTCTGGGTAGCGGGAGGGACAGAGCAGTACTTC.